In this sample, the clone carrying this T cell receptor (beta chain) turned up once. The antigen remains unidentified. These data belong to a study of cytomegalovirus exposure and HLA in healthy donors. Study overall: One earlier analysis, a look at about 179 million T cells, found some 110 million unique TCR beta sequences.

PCR was performed using 60 Vbeta and 13 Jbeta primers. Only in-frame clones appear in the TCRdb table, and some are missing; sequencing was by immunoSEQ multiplex PCR. The sample has roughly 120,000 clones; 60% to 85% are singletons. Whole-study results and caveats: Association with HLA alleles at 0.05 false discovery rate was found for 15,000 or so TCR beta sequences in a later analysis.

Sample: PBMCs. This receptor was taken from a middle-aged woman in good health and CMV-seropositive.

The CDR3, as DNA: TGTGCCAGACGGTCACGGGGGGGACTCTACAATGAGCAGTTCTTC. This codes for CARRSRGGLYNEQFF. The J gene is TRBJ2-1, the V gene TRBV21-1; TRBD2, as called in the table, went unchecked against the DNA. TRBV21-1 is recorded as a pseudogene. This CDR3 has 15 residues.